The 28 T cell receptor beta chains given below trace back to one sample, sequenced in a study of T cell responses to AZD1222 COVID-19 vaccine. Sequenced by immunoSEQ multiplex PCR; TCRdb stores in-frame clones only, minus some. The sample consists of 80,000 or so clones, about 90% of them appearing once. The source was peripheral blood, collected on day 0 of MenACWY control vaccination. The receptors were gathered from an adult in good health.

The CDR3 nucleotides are TGTGCCAGCAGTTCCGCGGGACTTCTAAACAATGAGCAGTTCTTC. Amino acid sequence: CASSSAGLLNNEQFF. This chain connects TRBV6-5 to TRBJ2-1; a weak D match, TRBD2 (6 bases). CDR3 length: 15 residues. Trimming shortened V by 4 bases and J by 5 bases, and 15 bases separated the two germline ends. Germline V CDR1 and CDR2: MNHEY, SVGAGI.

The rearrangement uses TRBV7-8 and TRBJ2-7, with D tentatively TRBD1 or TRBD2 (5 bases each). V lost 4 bases, J lost 2 bases, and 12 bases lay in between. This CDR3 has 14 residues. Germline assignment: CDR1 SGHVS and CDR2 FQNEAQ. DNA for the CDR3: TGTGCCAGCAGCTCTCGGGACGGAACCTACGAGCAGTACTTC. Its protein product is CASSSRDGTYEQYF.

The chain recombines TRBV11-1 with TRBJ2-7; D is possibly TRBD1 or TRBD2 (7 bases each). The CDR3 spans 14 residues. Germline assignment: CDR1 SGHAT and CDR2 FQDESV (reference sequence). Trimming removed 5 bases at V and 5 bases at J, with 16 bases between. In DNA, the CDR3 is TGTGCCAGCAGCCGACAGGGAGGGCAGGACGAGCAGTACTTC. Translation gives CASSRQGGQDEQYF.

On this clone: In this CDR3 the conserved last residue, phenylalanine or tryptophan, is missing, so a read error is likely. It is unclear where the CDR3 begins or ends on the DNA, so no DNA is shown, and the CDR3 is as TCRdb lists it. The chain couples TRBV10-1 to TRBJ1-5. The CDR3 extends over 9 residues, inclusive of both ends. Germline V CDR1 and CDR2: WNHNN, SYGVQD (reference sequence). The CDR3 loop reads CASSEGDGI.

The V gene is TRBV29-1, the J gene TRBJ2-1; no clear D gene. Germline V CDR1 and CDR2: SQVTM, ANQGSEA. The CDR3 totals 12 residues. The V gene lost 3 bases and the J gene lost 5 bases, with 8 bases spanning the gap. The CDR3 nucleotides read TGCAGCGTTGACCCGCAGCACAATGAGCAGTTCTTC. This translates into CSVDPQHNEQFF.

This clone was detected once. V usage is TRBV6-1 and J usage is TRBJ2-5; TRBD2 might be the D (5 bases). From germline, CDR1 is MNHNS and CDR2 SASEGT. The CDR3 spans 14 residues. Deletions cut 1 base from V and 2 bases from J, with 8 bases between. This CDR3 is CASSEGRDQETQYF. The CDR3 DNA is TGTGCCAGCAGTGAAGGACGGGATCAAGAGACCCAGTACTTC.

The J gene is TRBJ1-5, the V gene TRBV3-1 (or the pseudogene TRBV3-2); TRBD1 is a possible D gene (6 bases). The CDR3 is 17 amino acids. V was trimmed by 0 bases and J by 1 base, leaving 13 bases between them. Germline V CDR1 and CDR2: LGHDT, YNNKEL (reference sequence). DNA for the CDR3: TGTGCCAGCAGCCAAGATAGGACAGCTGCGAGCAATCAGCCCCAGCATTTT. Its protein is CASSQDRTAASNQPQHF.

The genes are TRBV6-6 and TRBJ2-4, with D perhaps assigned TRBD1 or TRBD2 (5 bases each). CDR1 and CDR2 (germline): MNHNY, SVGAGI (reference sequence). V lost 3 bases and J lost 6, with 6 bases in between. CDR3 length equals 12 residues. CDR3 DNA sequence: TGTGCCAGCAGTTATGGGGGAAACATTCAGTACTTC. It codes for CASSYGGNIQYF.

The genes are TRBV28 and TRBJ2-1; D might be TRBD2 (6 bases). Germline CDR1 reads MDHEN; CDR2 reads SYDVKM. The CDR3 sequence is 11 residues long. V lost 8 bases and J 5 bases, leaving 7 bases between the germline ends. The CDR3 loop is CASGTHNEQFF. The CDR3 DNA follows: TGTGCCAGCGGGACTCACAATGAGCAGTTCTTC.

This clone was recorded only once. This chain links TRBV5-1 with TRBJ1-1, with D unresolved. V shed 6 bases and J shed 7 bases, with 16 bases lying between them. The CDR3 spans 13 residues. CDR1 is SGHRS, CDR2 YFSETQ, per germline. CDR3 protein: CASKEVYTGEAFF. The DNA of the CDR3 is TGCGCCAGCAAGGAGGTGTACACTGGTGAAGCTTTCTTT.

The chain employs TRBV10-3 and TRBJ2-3; TRBD2 matches 7 bases. Germline V gene sequence: CDR1 ENHRY, CDR2 SYGVKD. CDR3 length: 14 amino acids. V was pared by 8 bases and J by 5 bases, with 10 bases of the junction left unmatched. CDR3 DNA sequence: TGTGCCATCGGGACTGGGCGGGAGTTAGATACGCAGTATTTT. Translated: CAIGTGRELDTQYF.

The chain uses TRBV7-2 and TRBJ2-7, with D possibly TRBD2 on 5 matching bases. The germline gives CDR1 SGHTA, CDR2 FQGNSA. Trimming took 3 bases from V and 2 from J, leaving 11 bases between them. The length of the CDR3 is 14 residues. The CDR3 DNA reads TGTGCCAGCAGCTTCTCTAGCACAACCTACGAGCAGTACTTC. This encodes CASSFSSTTYEQYF.

The V call is TRBV6-5, the J call TRBJ1-2, with a weak D call TRBD1 (6 bases). CDR3 length: 14 amino acids. CDR1 is MNHEY, CDR2 SVGAGI, per germline. V lost 0 bases, J lost 8 bases, and 13 bases lay in between. The CDR3: CASSYSIGGGGYTF. The CDR3 DNA follows: TGTGCCAGCAGTTACTCGATCGGGGGCGGCGGCTACACCTTC.

The chain carries TRBV27 and TRBJ2-7, with D perhaps being TRBD1 or TRBD2 (5 bases each). V gave up 2 bases and J gave up 2 bases, with 22 bases separating them. The CDR3 runs 18 residues. The germline gives CDR1 MNHEY, CDR2 SMNVEV (reference sequence). CDR3 bases: TGTGCCAGCAGTTTAACCCCAAGACTAATGAGGGGAACCTACGAGCAGTACTTC. Translated: CASSLTPRLMRGTYEQYF.

This clone was seen only once. The genes are TRBV6-2 or TRBV6-3 and TRBJ2-7; D uncertain. Trimming cost V 2 bases and J 3 bases, with 5 bases left between them. CDR3 length: 12 amino acids. Germline V gives CDR1 MNHEY, CDR2 SVGEGT. The CDR3 region has the DNA TGTGCCAGCAGTTACGCGAACTACGAGCAGTACTTC. It specifies CASSYANYEQYF.

This chain joins TRBV6-5 and TRBJ1-1; 7 positions match TRBD1. V lost 2 bases and J lost 6; bases outside the gene matches: 6. This CDR3 has 14 amino acids. Germline lookup yields CDR1 MNHEY and CDR2 SVGAGI. In nucleotides, the CDR3 is TGTGCCAGCAGTTACGACAGGGTAGTAGCTGAAGCTTTCTTT. Protein: CASSYDRVVAEAFF.

The CDR3 DNA reads TGTGCCAGCACCGCGGTCCCCTGGAACGAGCAGTACTTC. Amino acids: CASTAVPWNEQYF. V gene TRBV11-3 combines with J gene TRBJ2-7, with D unresolved. The V end was cut by 7 bases, the J end by 5 bases, with 15 bases between. CDR3 length: 13 amino acids. Per the germline V gene, CDR1 is SGHNT and CDR2 is YENEEA.

Only one count was recorded for this clone. The rearrangement joins TRBV18 to TRBJ1-3; D gene uncertain. Germline CDR1 and CDR2: KGHSH and LQKENI. There are 14 residues in the CDR3. V was trimmed by 3 bases and J by 2 bases, leaving 8 bases between them. The CDR3 coding sequence is TGTGCCAGCTCACCGGGCGGTCCTGGAAACACCATATATTTT. This sequence encodes CASSPGGPGNTIYF. The full variable domain, with the rest looked up from reference TRBV18 and TRBJ1-3, is NAGVMQNPRHLVRRRGQEARLRCSPMKGHSHVYWYRQLPEEGLKFMVYLQKENIIDESGMPKERFSAEFPKEGPSILRIQQVVRGDSAAYFCASSPGGPGNTIYFGEGSWLTVV.

Only one count was recorded for this clone. V gene TRBV9 combines with J gene TRBJ2-3; unclear D gene. The CDR3 consists of 13 residues. Germline lookup yields CDR1 SGDLS and CDR2 YYNGEE. V lost 2 bases and J lost 6, with 10 bases in between. CDR3 in amino acids: CASSVPSFDTQYF. The CDR3 nucleotides are TGTGCCAGCAGCGTTCCCTCTTTTGATACGCAGTATTTT.

V and J are TRBV4-2 and TRBJ2-5, with 13 nucleotides matching TRBD2. Germline V gene sequence: CDR1 LGHNA, CDR2 YNFKEQ. The CDR3 covers 17 residues. The V and J ends lost 4 bases and 5 bases, in that order; junction bases with no gene match: 10. The CDR3 is CASSPQTSGRARETQYF. In DNA, the CDR3 is TGTGCCAGCAGCCCACAAACTAGCGGGAGGGCCCGGGAGACCCAGTACTTC.

This rearrangement joins TRBV11-2 to TRBJ1-6; weak D call: TRBD1 (5 bases). The ends were cut back, 1 base at V and 10 bases at J, with 11 bases in the middle. This CDR3 is 14 amino acids long. The germline CDR1 and CDR2 sequences are SGHAT and FQNNGV. CDR3 region: CASSLVGLPSPLHF. In DNA form, the CDR3 reads TGTGCCAGCAGCTTAGTGGGGCTTCCCTCACCCCTCCACTTT.

The rearrangement joins TRBV19 to TRBJ1-3; TRBD1 is a possible D gene (5 bases). Germline CDR1 and CDR2: LNHDA and SQIVND (reference sequence). V lost 7 bases to trimming and J lost 0 bases, with 10 bases between them. The CDR3 length is 14 residues. The CDR3 sequence: CASKGLHSGNTIYF. DNA of the CDR3: TGTGCCAGTAAGGGACTGCACTCTGGAAACACCATATATTTT.

The chain has TRBV7-2 and TRBJ1-1; D perhaps matches TRBD1 (5 bases). The germline V gene encodes CDR1 SGHTA and CDR2 FQGNSA. The CDR3 runs to 14 residues. The V end was cut by 6 bases, the J end by 1 base, with 12 bases between. For the CDR3, the DNA is TGTGCCAGCAGAGTACCAGGGCAGAACACTGAAGCTTTCTTT. Its translation: CASRVPGQNTEAFF.

The V call is TRBV7-9, the J call TRBJ2-5, with TRBD1 matching 9 bases. Germline V lookup: CDR1 SEHNR, CDR2 FQNEAQ (reference sequence). J was trimmed by 5 bases and V by 8 bases; bases with no gene match: 6. The CDR3 has 13 amino acids. CDR3 coding DNA: TGTGCCAGCTCCCGAGGGACAGGGGAGACCCAGTACTTC. Translation gives CASSRGTGETQYF.

V usage is TRBV19 and J usage is TRBJ2-3, with D possibly TRBD2 on 5 matching bases. Germline CDR1 and CDR2: LNHDA and SQIVND (reference sequence). V was cut by 3 bases and J by 0 bases, with 10 bases left in between. This CDR3 is 15 amino acids long. The CDR3 DNA follows: TGTGCCAGTAGTATCGGAGGACCAAGCACAGATACGCAGTATTTT. This sequence encodes CASSIGGPSTDTQYF.

V and J are TRBV30 and TRBJ1-1; maybe TRBD1 (6 bases). The CDR3 is 12 residues long. Germline V gene lookup returns CDR1 GTSNPN and CDR2 SVGIG (reference sequence). The V and J ends lost 4 bases and 8 bases respectively, with 14 bases between them. The CDR3 sequence: CAWKGDGLEAFF. The CDR3 bases are TGTGCCTGGAAGGGGGACGGCTTAGAAGCTTTCTTT.

In its sample, this clone was seen a few times. The chain carries TRBV6-2 or TRBV6-3 and TRBJ2-5; D call uncertain. Germline CDR1 reads MNHEY; CDR2 reads SVGEGT. The CDR3 is 13 residues long. V shed 5 bases and J shed 5 bases, with 12 bases lying between them. The CDR3 spells CASSPDLGETQYF. The CDR3 nucleotides are TGTGCCAGCAGTCCCGACTTAGGGGAGACCCAGTACTTC.

CDR3 sequence reads: CASSYRDRYYEQYF. CDR3 DNA: TGTGCCAGCAGCTATCGGGACAGATACTACGAGCAGTACTTC. V is TRBV7-2 and J is TRBJ2-7, with 7 bases lining up with TRBD1. The germline gives CDR1 SGHTA, CDR2 FQGNSA. The V and J ends lost 4 bases and 3 bases, in that order; junction bases with no gene match: 6. The CDR3 extends over 14 amino acids.